These T cell receptor beta chains were read from a single sample in a study of neurological immune-mediated disorders. In TCRdb, the 5' RACE reads were re-called with MiXCR into one record per CDR3 protein. The sample consists of tens of thousands of distinct CDR3 sequences, under 2% of them appearing once. What was sequenced was PBMCs. The receptors were gathered from a middle-aged woman with multiple sclerosis. Each CDR3 is given with its conserved first and last residue. A D gene is named only where the DNA matches it firmly. Clone size is given for some rows only: seen once, a few or many times, or a class if the clone is expanded.

V gene,CDR3 length,D gene,clone size,J gene,CDR3 protein,CDR3 DNA
TRBV12-3/TRBV12-4,14,-,many,TRBJ2-3,CASSLMAGQDTQYF,TGTGCCAGCAGTTTGATGGCGGGGCAAGATACGCAGTATTTT
TRBV18,15,TRBD1,many,TRBJ1-5,CASSLTGGAGQPQHF,TGTGCCAGCTCCCTGACAGGGGGCGCAGGGCAGCCCCAGCATTTT
TRBV20-1,14,TRBD1,few,TRBJ1-2,CSAGQANANYGYTF,TGCAGTGCGGGACAGGCTAACGCTAACTATGGCTACACCTTC
TRBV5-1,15,-,many,TRBJ1-1,CASTPPGRGNTEAFF,TGCGCCAGCACCCCGCCAGGGCGGGGGAACACTGAAGCTTTCTTT
TRBV5-1,15,-,many,TRBJ2-6,CASSLRVGGANVLTF,TGCGCCAGCAGCTTGAGGGTTGGCGGGGCCAACGTCCTGACTTTC
TRBV29-1,12,-,many,TRBJ2-7,CSAHRGTYEQYF,TGCAGCGCACATCGGGGTACCTACGAGCAGTACTTC
TRBV20-1,12,-,many,TRBJ2-1,CSGRRIDNEQFF,TGCAGTGGACGGAGGATCGACAATGAGCAGTTCTTC
TRBV20-1,17,TRBD1,many,TRBJ2-3,CSARVSARGQSIDTQYF,TGCAGTGCTAGAGTGTCGGCCAGGGGGCAGTCAATAGATACGCAGTATTTT
TRBV12-5,14,TRBD1,many,TRBJ1-5,CASGSTGVGQPQHF,TGTGCTAGTGGTTCGACAGGGGTAGGCCAGCCCCAGCATTTT
TRBV9,14,TRBD1,many,TRBJ2-7,CASSVLDRGNEQYF,TGTGCCAGCAGCGTATTAGACAGGGGGAACGAGCAGTACTTC
TRBV5-4,15,-,many,TRBJ1-1,CASSFAGISNTEAFF,TGTGCCAGCAGCTTTGCCGGGATCTCGAACACTGAAGCTTTCTTT
TRBV20-1,15,-,many,TRBJ2-3,CSARDLGAWADTQYF,TGCAGTGCTAGAGATCTCGGGGCCTGGGCAGATACGCAGTATTTT
TRBV5-1,15,TRBD2,many,TRBJ2-3,CASSLAGGLTDTQYF,TGCGCCAGCTCTCTAGCGGGGGGTCTCACAGATACGCAGTATTTT
TRBV12-3/TRBV12-4,15,-,many,TRBJ1-5,CASRPTSRGNQPQHF,TGTGCCAGCAGACCGACCTCCCGAGGCAATCAGCCCCAGCATTTT
TRBV11-2,12,-,many,TRBJ2-1,CASSLTGNEQFF,TGTGCCAGCAGCTTAACGGGAAATGAGCAGTTCTTC
TRBV3-1,18,TRBD1,many,TRBJ2-3,CASSQDLGTDTSTDTQYF,TGTGCCAGCAGCCAAGATTTGGGGACAGACACTAGCACAGATACGCAGTATTTT
TRBV20-1,13,-,few,TRBJ2-2,CSDPKGGTGELFF,TGCAGTGATCCGAAAGGAGGCACCGGGGAGCTGTTTTTT
TRBV4-1,15,-,many,TRBJ1-1,CASSQDWTAGTEAFF,TGCGCCAGCAGCCAAGATTGGACAGCTGGCACTGAAGCTTTCTTT
TRBV12-3/TRBV12-4,14,TRBD2,many,TRBJ2-1,CASSFLAGVNEQFF,TGTGCCAGCAGTTTTCTAGCGGGGGTCAATGAGCAGTTCTTC
TRBV5-1,15,-,many,TRBJ1-2,CASRKGDVTNYGYTF,TGCGCCAGCAGAAAAGGAGACGTAACTAACTATGGCTACACCTTC
TRBV7-2,11,TRBD1,many,TRBJ1-1,CASSLGQGAFF,TGTGCCAGCAGCTTAGGACAGGGGGCTTTCTTT
TRBV6-6,15,-,many,TRBJ2-7,CASTPNRLSGYEQYF,TGTGCCAGCACCCCGAACAGGCTTTCGGGATACGAGCAGTACTTC
TRBV10-2,15,-,many,TRBJ2-5,CASSESEQGGETQYF,TGCGCCAGCAGTGAGTCGGAACAGGGAGGAGAGACCCAGTACTTC
TRBV12-3/TRBV12-4,11,-,many,TRBJ2-3,CASSFQGRQYF,TGTGCCAGCAGTTTTCAGGGGCGACAGTATTTT
TRBV6-1,13,-,many,TRBJ1-1,CASGGFRGFEAFF,TGTGCCTCCGGTGGGTTCAGAGGGTTTGAAGCTTTCTTT
TRBV5-1,17,TRBD1,many,TRBJ2-3,CASSLNGQGYATDTQYF,TGCGCCAGCAGCTTGAATGGACAGGGGTATGCCACAGATACGCAGTATTTT
TRBV29-1,12,-,many,TRBJ2-3,CSVEEGPDTQYF,TGCAGCGTTGAAGAAGGTCCTGATACGCAGTATTTT
TRBV10-3,15,TRBD2,many,TRBJ2-3,CAIYSGGELTDTQYF,TGTGCCATTTACAGCGGGGGGGAACTCACAGATACGCAGTATTTT
TRBV5-6,13,-,many,TRBJ2-3,CASSWGSTDTQYF,TGTGCCAGCAGCTGGGGGAGCACAGATACGCAGTATTTT
TRBV25-1,16,TRBD2,many,TRBJ2-1,CASNHAGTSGAVEQFF,TGTGCCAGCAACCATGCTGGGACTAGCGGGGCCGTTGAGCAGTTCTTC
TRBV7-2,12,-,many,TRBJ2-2,CASSIGGGELFF,TGTGCCAGCAGCATCGGAGGCGGGGAGCTGTTTTTT
TRBV3-1,14,-,many,TRBJ2-1,CASSRGQIYNEQFF,TGTGCCAGCAGCCGAGGACAGATCTACAATGAGCAGTTCTTC
TRBV12-3/TRBV12-4,13,-,many,TRBJ1-1,CASTRQMNTEAFF,TGTGCCAGCACGAGGCAGATGAACACTGAAGCTTTCTTT
TRBV10-3,15,-,many,TRBJ2-3,CAIKRGGLPTDTQYF,TGTGCCATCAAACGAGGGGGACTCCCCACAGATACGCAGTATTTT
TRBV24-1,14,-,many,TRBJ2-1,CATSGRTAYNEQFF,TGTGCCACCAGTGGGAGGACAGCCTACAATGAGCAGTTCTTC
TRBV11-2,14,-,many,TRBJ2-3,CASSSLGSTDTQYF,TGTGCCAGCAGCTCCTTGGGGAGCACAGATACGCAGTATTTT
TRBV20-1,13,-,many,TRBJ2-1,CSASSVLVGEQFF,TGCAGTGCTAGTTCGGTTCTGGTGGGTGAGCAGTTCTTC
TRBV15,15,-,many,TRBJ2-1,CATSRDLGGYNEQFF,TGTGCCACCAGCAGAGATCTCGGAGGTTACAATGAGCAGTTCTTC
TRBV5-5,17,TRBD2,many,TRBJ2-2,CASSFVAGGANTGELFF,TGTGCCAGCAGCTTCGTAGCGGGGGGGGCGAACACCGGGGAGCTGTTTTTT
TRBV9,15,TRBD1,many,TRBJ2-3,CASSVGQASTDTQYF,TGTGCCAGCAGCGTGGGACAGGCTAGCACAGATACGCAGTATTTT
TRBV18,16,-,few,TRBJ1-2,CASSPVWPTRNYGYTF,TGTGCCAGCTCACCAGTATGGCCGACCCGTAACTATGGCTACACCTTC
TRBV20-1,13,TRBD1,-,TRBJ2-2,CSASNRGSGELFF,TGCAGTGCTAGTAACAGGGGATCCGGGGAGCTGTTTTTT
TRBV3-1,13,TRBD1,many,TRBJ2-7,CASSQWDRGRQYF,TGTGCCAGCAGCCAATGGGACAGGGGGCGGCAGTACTTC
TRBV7-2,15,-,many,TRBJ2-7,CASSQLSGRTMEQYF,TGTGCCAGCAGCCAATTATCGGGACGGACAATGGAGCAGTACTTC
TRBV5-1,14,TRBD1,many,TRBJ1-4,CASSSGTGAIQVFF,TGCGCCAGCAGCTCCGGGACAGGGGCTATTCAGGTGTTTTTT
TRBV18,13,-,many,TRBJ1-1,CASSQGFDTEAFF,TGTGCCAGCTCCCAGGGATTTGACACTGAAGCTTTCTTT
TRBV5-5,14,-,many,TRBJ1-5,CASTPGASNQPQHF,TGTGCCAGCACCCCGGGAGCAAGCAATCAGCCCCAGCATTTT
TRBV20-1,16,-,many,TRBJ1-5,CSARSHGLLFNQPQHF,TGCAGTGCTAGGTCACACGGACTCCTGTTTAATCAGCCCCAGCATTTT